This T cell receptor (beta chain) derives from a study of blood T cells in healthy people across ages. Study-level points and caveats: Across the age range, TCR beta diversity per million T cells fell in a roughly linear way.

A remark on this clonotype: Its target is not known.

Primers used in a second PCR of about 6 to 11 cycles were a sample-barcoded 5' primer and a J-beta primer mix. The template-switch adaptor was a 5' adaptor with 12 random nucleotides. It tagged each cDNA molecule. TCRdb independently ran MiXCR on the 5' RACE reads; one entry per CDR3 protein. The table has approximately 400,000 distinct CDR3 sequences, over 45% seen once. The CDR3 is 14 residues long. Germline CDR1 is SNHLY and CDR2 is FYNNEI. The junction had 6 bases not matched to a gene; V was cut back by 8 bases and J by 4 bases. The material sequenced was blood. The chain recombines TRBV2 with TRBJ2-3; 10 positions match TRBD2. This sequence was found in a man in his fifties or sixties in good health. In DNA, the CDR3 is TGTGCCAGCTGTCGGAGCGGGGGGGCAGATACGCAGTATTTT. Residues: CASCRSGGADTQYF.